The rows below give T cell receptor beta chains drawn from one sample of a study of shared clonotypes between healthy human individuals. Sequencing was performed with immunoSEQ multiplex PCR; in TCRdb, only in-frame clones are kept and a portion is missing. This sample has 1.5 million to 1.9 million clones, with 95% to 99% found just once. Input material: naive CD4+ T cells sorted from blood. The receptors were gathered from a man between 25 and 39 years old in good health. Both conserved end residues are part of each CDR3. The D gene is left open where the match is weak. A row's size may be missing; if present it is once, few, many or a size class.

. | TRBD2 | TRBJ2-1 | TRBV6-1 | CASSGGGHEQFF | TGTGCCAGCTCGGGAGGGGGTCATGAGCAGTTCTTC
few | TRBD1 | TRBJ1-2 | TRBV27 | CASSQTGNYGYTF | TGTGCCAGCAGTCAGACAGGGAACTATGGCTACACCTTC
. | TRBD2 | TRBJ2-2 | TRBV11-2 | CASSLRGDRELFF | TGTGCCAGCAGCTTACGGGGGGACCGGGAGCTGTTTTTT
. | . | TRBJ1-1 | TRBV5-8 | CASRGAGRPGMNTEAFF | TGTGCCAGCAGGGGGGCGGGCCGCCCGGGGATGAACACTGAAGCTTTCTTT
. | TRBD2 | TRBJ2-7 | TRBV6-5 | CASSYSVAGVYEQYF | TGTGCCAGCAGTTACTCGGTAGCGGGAGTCTACGAGCAGTACTTC
. | . | TRBJ1-5 | TRBV5-3 | CARSSDAELSNQPQHF | TGTGCCAGAAGCTCGGATGCGGAATTAAGCAATCAGCCCCAGCATTTT
. | TRBD2 | TRBJ2-5 | TRBV25-1 | CASSELGSGRGQETQYF | TGTGCCAGCAGTGAATTGGGGTCGGGGAGGGGCCAAGAGACCCAGTACTTC
. | TRBD1 | TRBJ2-5 | TRBV5-1 | CASSYRGQQETQYF | TGCGCCAGCAGCTACCGGGGACAGCAAGAGACCCAGTACTTC
. | . | TRBJ1-2 | TRBV5-1 | CASSFGGRDYGYTF | TGCGCCAGCAGCTTCGGAGGCAGGGACTATGGCTACACCTTC
. | TRBD1 | TRBJ2-5 | TRBV19 | CASTGPGTGGAETQYF | TGTGCCAGTACCGGTCCCGGGACAGGGGGCGCGGAGACCCAGTACTTC
. | . | TRBJ2-1 | TRBV19 | CASSIPPGGGEQFF | TGTGCCAGTAGTATCCCGCCCGGGGGTGGTGAGCAGTTCTTC
. | . | TRBJ2-7 | TRBV27 | CASSLYGTGEQYF | TGTGCCAGCAGTTTATACGGGACGGGGGAGCAGTACTTC
once | . | TRBJ2-1 | TRBV30 | CASFRADEQFF | TGTGCCTCGTTTCGAGCCGATGAGCAGTTCTTC
. | . | TRBJ2-5 | TRBV5-4 | CASKIRSSTETQYF | TGTGCCAGCAAAATCCGGTCTAGCACGGAGACCCAGTACTTC
. | TRBD1 | TRBJ2-2 | TRBV2 | CASSRDSNTGELFF | TGTGCCAGCAGCCGGGACAGCAACACCGGGGAGCTGTTTTTT
. | TRBD1 | TRBJ2-7 | TRBV4-3 | CASSQVQGASYEQYF | TGCGCCAGCAGCCAAGTACAGGGGGCTTCCTACGAGCAGTACTTC
. | . | TRBJ1-1 | TRBV6-5 | CASSYIRNTEAFF | TGTGCCAGCAGTTATATACGGAACACTGAAGCTTTCTTT
. | . | TRBJ2-2 | TRBV28 | CASSYHQRGGNTGELFF | TGTGCCAGCAGCTACCATCAGAGGGGCGGGAACACCGGGGAGCTGTTTTTT
. | TRBD1 | TRBJ1-5 | TRBV28 | CASLPGGITGGEPQHF | TGTGCCAGCCTGCCAGGGGGCATTACTGGAGGGGAGCCCCAGCATTTT
. | . | TRBJ2-1 | TRBV28 | CASSLRGQQNNEQFF | TGTGCCAGCAGTTTGAGAGGACAGCAGAACAATGAGCAGTTCTTC
. | TRBD1 | TRBJ2-7 | TRBV30 | CAWRATGKPNEQYF | TGTGCCTGGAGGGCGACAGGGAAACCCAACGAGCAGTACTTC
. | . | TRBJ2-5 | TRBV20-1 | CSASNQETQYF | TGCAGTGCTAGCAACCAAGAGACCCAGTACTTC
. | TRBD1 | TRBJ1-1 | TRBV18 | CASSSTGGTEAFF | TGTGCCAGCTCATCCACAGGGGGCACCGAAGCTTTCTTT
. | . | TRBJ2-3 | TRBV6-1 | CASSEVAESTDTQYF | TGTGCCAGCAGTGAAGTGGCGGAGAGCACAGATACGCAGTATTTT
once | . | TRBJ1-5 | TRBV7-3 | CASSLIGSNQPQHF | TGTGCCAGCAGCTTAATCGGTAGCAATCAGCCCCAGCATTTT
. | TRBD2 | TRBJ2-3 | TRBV18 | CASSPPGLAGDTQYF | TGTGCCAGCTCACCACCGGGTCTAGCGGGGGATACGCAGTATTTT
. | . | TRBJ2-3 | TRBV7-9 | CASSLAGRKGFTDTQYF | TGTGCCAGCAGCTTAGCGGGAAGAAAGGGATTCACAGATACGCAGTATTTT
. | . | TRBJ2-7 | TRBV6-5 | CASSRWGGVSYEQYF | TGTGCCAGCAGCAGATGGGGCGGCGTTTCCTACGAGCAGTACTTC
. | TRBD2 | TRBJ2-7 | TRBV29-1 | CSVSSGIYEQYF | TGCAGCGTATCTAGCGGGATCTACGAGCAGTACTTC
. | . | TRBJ2-1 | TRBV2 | CASRVDRTTYNEQFF | TGTGCCAGCAGGGTGGATCGCACCACCTACAATGAGCAGTTCTTC
. | . | TRBJ1-1 | TRBV28 | CASSLGRRATEAFF | TGTGCCAGCAGTTTAGGTCGGCGGGCCACTGAAGCTTTCTTT
. | . | TRBJ2-7 | TRBV18 | CASSQADSYEQYF | TGTGCCAGCTCACAAGCGGACTCCTACGAGCAGTACTTC
. | . | TRBJ1-3 | TRBV11-2 | CASSLGDVRGNTIYF | TGTGCCAGCAGCTTGGGGGACGTGAGAGGAAACACCATATATTTT
. | . | TRBJ1-3 | TRBV5-1 | CASSLVRSGNTIYF | TGCGCCAGCAGCTTGGTTCGCTCTGGAAACACCATATATTTT
. | TRBD1 | TRBJ2-7 | TRBV7-3 | CASSPPGTGDVDEQYF | TGTGCCAGCAGTCCACCGGGGACAGGGGATGTAGACGAGCAGTACTTC
. | TRBD1 | TRBJ1-4 | TRBV2 | CASDRGNEKLFF | TGTGCCAGTGACAGGGGTAATGAAAAACTGTTTTTT
. | . | TRBJ2-1 | TRBV18 | CASSLPGGSYEQFF | TGTGCCAGCTCACTCCCAGGGGGGTCATATGAGCAGTTCTTC
. | TRBD1 | TRBJ2-7 | TRBV18 | CASSGTGGYEQYF | TGTGCCAGCTCAGGGACAGGGGGGTACGAGCAGTACTTC
. | . | TRBJ2-2 | TRBV18 | CASSPRTDYLLFF | TGTGCCAGCTCACCCCGGACAGATTACTTACTGTTTTTT
. | TRBD2 | TRBJ2-1 | TRBV5-4 | CASSMGTSGRNEQFF | TGTGCCAGCAGCATGGGGACTAGCGGGAGAAATGAGCAGTTCTTC
. | TRBD1 | TRBJ1-5 | TRBV15 | CATSTDRDDQPQHF | TGTGCCACCAGCACCGACAGGGATGATCAGCCCCAGCATTTT
. | TRBD1 | TRBJ1-5 | TRBV6-6 | CASSRTGGGDQPQHF | TGTGCCAGCAGTCGGACAGGGGGCGGAGATCAGCCCCAGCATTTT
. | . | TRBJ2-2 | TRBV20-1 | CSARRTGELFF | TGCAGTGCTAGGAGAACCGGGGAGCTGTTTTTT
. | TRBD2 | TRBJ2-1 | TRBV4-2 | CASSPIELAGAGNEQFF | TGTGCCAGCAGCCCGATAGAACTAGCGGGAGCGGGGAATGAGCAGTTCTTC
. | . | TRBJ1-4 | TRBV30 | CAWNPQGIGEKLFF | TGTGCCTGGAATCCGCAGGGGATCGGTGAAAAACTGTTTTTT
. | TRBD1 | TRBJ2-5 | TRBV25-1 | CASSNSQGVQETQYF | TGTGCCAGCAGTAACTCACAGGGGGTACAAGAGACCCAGTACTTC
. | TRBD1 | TRBJ1-4 | TRBV5-1 | CASSARDRGHEKLFF | TGCGCCAGCAGCGCCCGGGACAGGGGACATGAAAAACTGTTTTTT
. | . | TRBJ1-4 | TRBV6-1 | CASSLTVTNEKLFF | TGTGCCAGCAGTCTGACAGTAACTAATGAAAAACTGTTTTTT
. | . | TRBJ2-3 | TRBV10-3 | CAISVDRRGDTQYF | TGTGCCATCAGTGTCGACAGGAGGGGAGATACGCAGTATTTT
once | . | TRBJ2-7 | TRBV18 | CASSPLPTGLAAYEQYF | TGTGCCAGCTCACCACTCCCTACAGGTCTGGCTGCCTACGAGCAGTACTTC